This TCR beta chain was sequenced for a study of blood T cell repertoires in COVID-19. Study-level background: PBMCs, B-cell-depleted T cells, or T cells were the source of the cDNA or gDNA that made up the material.

Germline V gene sequence: CDR1 SGHRS, CDR2 YFSETQ. This CDR3 has 13 residues. The V and J ends lost 0 bases and 4 bases respectively, with 6 bases between them. The age range of participants was about 18 to 89 years, with residence in about two dozen US areas. Clinical history reported by participants formed the basis on which cohorts were assigned. Source study methods: How many nucleated cells were present was estimated from reference gene primer amplification. The repertoire was sequenced with immunoSEQ multiplex PCR; TCRdb's copy has only in-frame clones and lacks some. V and J calls and clone size follow that table, whereas D and trimming were derived from the DNA. The table includes roughly 430,000 clones, 70% to 90% detected once.

The gene calls are TRBV5-1 and TRBJ2-3; D is uncertain. The sample was PBMCs or T cells enriched from blood (not recorded which). The origin of this receptor is a woman between 35 and 50 years old with acute COVID-19. CDR3 region: CASSLGHSDTQYF. The CDR3 nucleotides read TGCGCCAGCAGCTTGGGACATTCAGATACGCAGTATTTT.